A selection of T cell receptor beta chains follows, all from one sample in a study of blood T cells in healthy people across ages. From the 5' RACE reads, TCRdb called clonotypes with MiXCR, one entry per CDR3 protein. The sample consists of 850,000 to 1,300,000 distinct CDR3 sequences, 40% to 45% of them appearing once. Sequencing was done on a sample of blood. These receptor sequences come from a woman aged 60 to 75 in good health. CDR3s include the opening cysteine and the closing phenylalanine or tryptophan. The order of the fields is clone size, D gene, V gene, J gene, CDR3 DNA, CDR3 protein. A D gene is named only where the DNA matches it firmly. Clone size is not always given. Where it is, it says once, few, many or a class for expanded clones.

abundance: few
d_gene: TRBD2
v_gene: TRBV6-5
j_gene: TRBJ2-3
CDR3nt: TGTGCCAGCAGTTACTCGGCGGCTAGCGGGAGAGAAGGAGATACGCAGTATTTT
CDR3aa: CASSYSAASGREGDTQYF

abundance: .
d_gene: TRBD1
v_gene: TRBV28
j_gene: TRBJ1-2
CDR3nt: TGTGCCAGCAGTTCCGGGACAGGCGCTAACTATGGCTACACCTTC
CDR3aa: CASSSGTGANYGYTF

abundance: .
d_gene: TRBD1
v_gene: TRBV5-1
j_gene: TRBJ1-2
CDR3nt: TGCGCCAGCAGGCCCGGGACAGGGCCTTACTATGGCTACACCTTC
CDR3aa: CASRPGTGPYYGYTF

abundance: few
d_gene: .
v_gene: TRBV5-1
j_gene: TRBJ1-5
CDR3nt: TGCGCCAGCAGCCCGGGGCCCAGGTCAGATCAGCCCCAGCATTTT
CDR3aa: CASSPGPRSDQPQHF

abundance: .
d_gene: .
v_gene: TRBV6-1
j_gene: TRBJ2-1
CDR3nt: TGTGCCAGCAGTGAGGCTCGGTCTAACAATGAGCAGTTCTTC
CDR3aa: CASSEARSNNEQFF

abundance: .
d_gene: .
v_gene: TRBV20-1
j_gene: TRBJ2-6
CDR3nt: TGCAGTGCAGCAACACGGCGGGGAAGGGCCGGGGCCAACGTCCTGACTTTC
CDR3aa: CSAATRRGRAGANVLTF

abundance: few
d_gene: .
v_gene: TRBV5-1
j_gene: TRBJ2-3
CDR3nt: TGCGCCAGCAGCTACGCGGGTTTAACAGATACGCAGTATTTT
CDR3aa: CASSYAGLTDTQYF

abundance: few
d_gene: TRBD2
v_gene: TRBV11-2
j_gene: TRBJ2-1
CDR3nt: TGTGCCAGCAGCTTAGGGAGCGGGGTTCTAAATGAGCAGTTCTTC
CDR3aa: CASSLGSGVLNEQFF

abundance: .
d_gene: TRBD2
v_gene: TRBV11-2
j_gene: TRBJ2-1
CDR3nt: TGTGCCAGCAGCTTAGGGCTAGCGGAAAACGATGAGCAGTTCTTC
CDR3aa: CASSLGLAENDEQFF

abundance: .
d_gene: .
v_gene: TRBV2
j_gene: TRBJ1-4
CDR3nt: TGTGCCAGCAGTCGACGGGCAACTAATGAAAAACTGTTTTTT
CDR3aa: CASSRRATNEKLFF

abundance: .
d_gene: .
v_gene: TRBV28
j_gene: TRBJ2-7
CDR3nt: TGTGCCAGCAGTTTAACAGCAAATCAACCCTCCTACGAGCAGTACTTC
CDR3aa: CASSLTANQPSYEQYF

abundance: few
d_gene: TRBD2
v_gene: TRBV27
j_gene: TRBJ2-7
CDR3nt: TGTGCCAGCAGTCCGACGGGACTAGTTACCCAATCCGCCTACGAGCAGTACTTC
CDR3aa: CASSPTGLVTQSAYEQYF

abundance: .
d_gene: .
v_gene: TRBV7-9
j_gene: TRBJ2-3
CDR3nt: TGTGCCAGCCTAGCTGTTTACACAGATACGCAGTATTTT
CDR3aa: CASLAVYTDTQYF

abundance: few
d_gene: .
v_gene: TRBV12-5
j_gene: TRBJ2-7
CDR3nt: TGTGCTAGTGGTCACAGGGCGATGTGGCCCTACGAGCAGTACTTC
CDR3aa: CASGHRAMWPYEQYF

abundance: .
d_gene: TRBD1
v_gene: TRBV12-3/TRBV12-4
j_gene: TRBJ1-6
CDR3nt: TGTGCCAGCAGTACTGGACAGGTCCGGCCCCAAAATTCACCCTTCCACTTT
CDR3aa: CASSTGQVRPQNSPFHF

abundance: few
d_gene: .
v_gene: TRBV6-2/TRBV6-3
j_gene: TRBJ2-7
CDR3nt: TGTGCCAGCAGTTACTCGGCGCCCTACGAGCAGTACTTC
CDR3aa: CASSYSAPYEQYF

abundance: once
d_gene: TRBD2
v_gene: TRBV7-2
j_gene: TRBJ2-1
CDR3nt: TGTGCCAGCAGCTTCCCCGGGACTAGCCGGTCCGGTGAGCAGTTCTTC
CDR3aa: CASSFPGTSRSGEQFF

abundance: few
d_gene: TRBD2
v_gene: TRBV29-1
j_gene: TRBJ2-7
CDR3nt: TGCAGCGTTGAACTAGCGGGTTCTCCCTACGAGCAGTACTTC
CDR3aa: CSVELAGSPYEQYF

abundance: .
d_gene: .
v_gene: TRBV5-1
j_gene: TRBJ2-4
CDR3nt: TGCGCCAGCAGCTTGGGTTCTTCTCGGCAGGGTTTCTTAGAGCAGTACTTC
CDR3aa: CASSLGSSRQGFLEQYF

abundance: few
d_gene: TRBD2
v_gene: TRBV5-1
j_gene: TRBJ2-5
CDR3nt: TGCGCCAGCAGCCCGGGACTAGGGAAGGAGACCCAGTACTTC
CDR3aa: CASSPGLGKETQYF

abundance: .
d_gene: TRBD1
v_gene: TRBV6-5
j_gene: TRBJ2-2
CDR3nt: TGTGCCAGCAGTTACCTCACTCAACTGGGACAGTCGAACACCGGGGAGCTGTTTTTT
CDR3aa: CASSYLTQLGQSNTGELFF

abundance: few
d_gene: TRBD2
v_gene: TRBV7-9
j_gene: TRBJ2-3
CDR3nt: TGTGCCAGCTTCGGGAGGGCCGTAGATACGCAGTATTTT
CDR3aa: CASFGRAVDTQYF

abundance: .
d_gene: TRBD2
v_gene: TRBV20-1
j_gene: TRBJ2-1
CDR3nt: TGCAGTGCTAGCTCCCGGACTAGCCATGAGCAGTTCTTC
CDR3aa: CSASSRTSHEQFF

abundance: many
d_gene: TRBD2
v_gene: TRBV28
j_gene: TRBJ2-5
CDR3nt: TGTGCCAGCATCGGGGGGGGAACCAGGGAGACCCAGTACTTC
CDR3aa: CASIGGGTRETQYF

abundance: .
d_gene: .
v_gene: TRBV25-1
j_gene: TRBJ2-5
CDR3nt: TGTGCCAGCAGTGAAGGGTCCTTGGGGCAGACCCAGTACTTC
CDR3aa: CASSEGSLGQTQYF

abundance: few
d_gene: .
v_gene: TRBV7-2
j_gene: TRBJ2-7
CDR3nt: TGTGCCAGCAGCTTAATAGCGGTGCCCTACGAGCAGTACTTC
CDR3aa: CASSLIAVPYEQYF

abundance: .
d_gene: .
v_gene: TRBV30
j_gene: TRBJ2-4
CDR3nt: TGTGCCTGGTCCCTGGGGGGGGCAAAAAACATTCAGTACTTC
CDR3aa: CAWSLGGAKNIQYF

abundance: .
d_gene: TRBD2
v_gene: TRBV10-3
j_gene: TRBJ2-1
CDR3nt: TGTGCCATCAGTGGCATTGCTAGCGGGAATACTGAGCAGTTCTTC
CDR3aa: CAISGIASGNTEQFF

abundance: .
d_gene: .
v_gene: TRBV7-9
j_gene: TRBJ1-4
CDR3nt: TGTGCCAGCAGCTTTGGGTTTACTAATGAAAAACTGTTTTTT
CDR3aa: CASSFGFTNEKLFF

abundance: .
d_gene: .
v_gene: TRBV6-1
j_gene: TRBJ2-1
CDR3nt: TGTGCCAGCAACCGAATTCTCAATGAGCAGTTCTTC
CDR3aa: CASNRILNEQFF

abundance: .
d_gene: TRBD1
v_gene: TRBV20-1
j_gene: TRBJ2-6
CDR3nt: TGCAGTGCCGGAATACAGGGGAGTGGGGCCAACGTCCTGACTTTC
CDR3aa: CSAGIQGSGANVLTF

abundance: .
d_gene: .
v_gene: TRBV5-1
j_gene: TRBJ2-1
CDR3nt: TGCGCCAGCAGCTTGGCAGACATGGGATCCTACAATGAGCAGTTCTTC
CDR3aa: CASSLADMGSYNEQFF

abundance: .
d_gene: TRBD1
v_gene: TRBV11-2
j_gene: TRBJ1-4
CDR3nt: TGTGCCAGCAGCTTAGGTGGACAGGGTTCCGGAAAACTGTTTTTT
CDR3aa: CASSLGGQGSGKLFF

abundance: .
d_gene: .
v_gene: TRBV7-3
j_gene: TRBJ2-3
CDR3nt: TGTGCCAGCAGCTTATCGTATGCAGATACGCAGTATTTT
CDR3aa: CASSLSYADTQYF

abundance: few
d_gene: TRBD2
v_gene: TRBV28
j_gene: TRBJ2-1
CDR3nt: TGTGCCAGCAGCATGGGACTAGCGGAAACTTCGGATGAGCAGTTCTTC
CDR3aa: CASSMGLAETSDEQFF

abundance: few
d_gene: TRBD2
v_gene: TRBV27
j_gene: TRBJ2-7
CDR3nt: TGTGCCAGCTGGAAGAATAGCGGGACCTACTACGAGCAGTACTTC
CDR3aa: CASWKNSGTYYEQYF

abundance: .
d_gene: .
v_gene: TRBV12-5
j_gene: TRBJ2-7
CDR3nt: TGTGCTAGTGGTTTGGTAACCAACGAGCAGTACTTC
CDR3aa: CASGLVTNEQYF

abundance: .
d_gene: .
v_gene: TRBV27
j_gene: TRBJ2-5
CDR3nt: TGTGCCAGCAGTCCTGTCTTAGACCGAGAGACCCAGTACTTC
CDR3aa: CASSPVLDRETQYF

abundance: few
d_gene: .
v_gene: TRBV5-1
j_gene: TRBJ1-4
CDR3nt: TGCGCCAGCAGCTTGACGGGATCGCGGGAAAAACTGTTTTTT
CDR3aa: CASSLTGSREKLFF

abundance: .
d_gene: .
v_gene: TRBV5-1
j_gene: TRBJ2-5
CDR3nt: TGCGCCAGCAGCTTGGCAGGCTCCCAAGGGGAGACCCAGTACTTC
CDR3aa: CASSLAGSQGETQYF

abundance: .
d_gene: .
v_gene: TRBV20-1
j_gene: TRBJ2-3
CDR3nt: TGCAGTGCTCTAACCGGGCAGTTCACAGATACGCAGTATTTT
CDR3aa: CSALTGQFTDTQYF

abundance: .
d_gene: TRBD2
v_gene: TRBV5-5
j_gene: TRBJ2-1
CDR3nt: TGTGCCAGCAGCTTTTCGACTAGCTTCTACAATGAGCAGTTCTTC
CDR3aa: CASSFSTSFYNEQFF

abundance: many
d_gene: TRBD2
v_gene: TRBV27
j_gene: TRBJ2-1
CDR3nt: TGTGCCAGCAGTTCAGGGGTTAGCGGGGGTTTAACGGCGTTCTTC
CDR3aa: CASSSGVSGGLTAFF

abundance: many
d_gene: TRBD2
v_gene: TRBV20-1
j_gene: TRBJ2-7
CDR3nt: TGCAGTGCTAGAGATATAGGCGGGAGGGCCTACGAGCAGTACTTC
CDR3aa: CSARDIGGRAYEQYF

abundance: .
d_gene: .
v_gene: TRBV20-1
j_gene: TRBJ2-7
CDR3nt: TGCAGTGTCCAGAGCGGCATCTACGAGCAGTACTTC
CDR3aa: CSVQSGIYEQYF

abundance: few
d_gene: TRBD1
v_gene: TRBV15
j_gene: TRBJ2-7
CDR3nt: TGTGCCACCAGATTACAGGGGGCCGACGAGCAGTACTTC
CDR3aa: CATRLQGADEQYF

abundance: .
d_gene: .
v_gene: TRBV4-2
j_gene: TRBJ2-7
CDR3nt: TGTGCCAGCAGCCAAGCCGAGACGGAAAACGAGCAGTACTTC
CDR3aa: CASSQAETENEQYF

abundance: few
d_gene: .
v_gene: TRBV6-2/TRBV6-3
j_gene: TRBJ1-4
CDR3nt: TGTGCCAGCAGTTACTCGAGGGGGAATGAAAAACTGTTTTTT
CDR3aa: CASSYSRGNEKLFF

abundance: few
d_gene: TRBD2
v_gene: TRBV10-1
j_gene: TRBJ2-7
CDR3nt: TGCGCCAGCACAAAGGGGCTAGCGGGAGGGCCTTCCTACGAGCAGTACTTC
CDR3aa: CASTKGLAGGPSYEQYF

abundance: few
d_gene: .
v_gene: TRBV24-1
j_gene: TRBJ1-5
CDR3nt: TGTGCCACCAGTGATCGCAGGGGTAGCGGCAATCAGCCCCAGCATTTT
CDR3aa: CATSDRRGSGNQPQHF

abundance: .
d_gene: .
v_gene: TRBV5-5
j_gene: TRBJ2-3
CDR3nt: TGTGCCAGCAGCCAAGAAAAGGCGACGCAGTATTTT
CDR3aa: CASSQEKATQYF

abundance: .
d_gene: .
v_gene: TRBV29-1
j_gene: TRBJ2-5
CDR3nt: TGCAGCGTTGCCGGGTCGTACCAAGAGACCCGGTACTTC
CDR3aa: CSVAGSYQETRYF

abundance: few
d_gene: .
v_gene: TRBV2
j_gene: TRBJ2-7
CDR3nt: TGTGCCAGTAAATGGGGCGTGGCGGGCGAGCAGTACTTC
CDR3aa: CASKWGVAGEQYF

abundance: many
d_gene: TRBD1
v_gene: TRBV29-1
j_gene: TRBJ2-5
CDR3nt: TGCAGCGTGGAAAGGACAGGGCGGGAGACCCAGTACTTC
CDR3aa: CSVERTGRETQYF